The clone carrying this T cell receptor (beta chain) was detected many times. The sample originates from a study of T cell repertoires in cytomegalovirus infection. At the level of the study: It can be stated that public TCR beta signatures indicated CMV infection as well as a matching HLA type.

Trimming removed 2 bases from V and 3 bases from J; junction bases left unmatched: 7. The germline V gene has CDR1 MNHNS and CDR2 SASEGT. This CDR3 spans 16 amino acids. TCRdb re-derived calls from the reads in MiXCR, one entry per CDR3 protein. The sample holds fewer than 550,000 distinct CDR3 sequences, around 27% seen once. The chain is built from TRBV6-1 and TRBJ2-3; 8 nucleotides match TRBD2. Sequencing was performed on PBMCs. This TCR came from a human donor in good health (CMV status not recorded). Some clones in this sample may be carry-over from other donors' samples. DNA for the CDR3: TGTGCCAGCAGTGAATTCACTAGCGGACTTACAGATACGCAGTATTTT. Its translation: CASSEFTSGLTDTQYF.